Listed below are T cell receptor beta chains from one sample, sequenced in a study of a mutant IDH1 vaccine in newly diagnosed glioma. No antigen is known for these receptors. The protocol was immunoSEQ multiplex PCR, while the TCRdb copy is restricted to in-frame clones and leaves out a portion. The data show 9,500 to 14,000 clones, around 86% seen once. This material consisted of PBMCs, taken from a glioma patient whose treatment included an IDH1 peptide vaccine. Source of these receptors: a woman in her 40s with glioma. Some clones in this sample may be carry-over from other donors' samples. The CDR3 runs from the conserved cysteine through the conserved F or W. The D gene is left open where the match is weak. Some rows have no size entry. The others give once, few or many, or a class for an expanded clone.

CDR3nt	CDR3aa	abundance	j_gene	v_gene	d_gene
TGCGCCAGCAGCTCGTCTACTAGCACAGAGACCCAGTACTTC	CASSSSTSTETQYF	-	TRBJ2-5	TRBV5-1	-
TGTGCCAGCAGTGCGGGGTCAGCAGCCAAAAACATTCAGTACTTC	CASSAGSAAKNIQYF	-	TRBJ2-4	TRBV2	-
TGTGCCTGGAGTGCACAGGGCGCCGGGGAGCTGTTTTTT	CAWSAQGAGELFF	-	TRBJ2-2	TRBV30	-
TGCAGCGTTGAAGACGGGACAGGGGCTAATCAGCCCCAGCATTTT	CSVEDGTGANQPQHF	-	TRBJ1-5	TRBV29-1	TRBD1
TGTGCCAGCAGCCAACTCAGGGGACGCTTCGAGCAGTACTTC	CASSQLRGRFEQYF	-	TRBJ2-7	TRBV7-6	-
TGTGCCAGCAGTGAGAAGAAGGGGGGGCATGAAAAACTGTTTTTT	CASSEKKGGHEKLFF	-	TRBJ1-4	TRBV6-1	-
TGCGCCAGCAGTGGGGCGGGGGGAGGCTACACCTTC	CASSGAGGGYTF	once	TRBJ1-2	TRBV10-2	-
TGTGCCAGCAGTTTAGCGATTATGGATCGACAGGTGGACACCGGGGAGCTGTTTTTT	CASSLAIMDRQVDTGELFF	-	TRBJ2-2	TRBV28	-
TGTGCCAGCAGCTTACCGGGGGGCGGGGATACGCAGTATTTT	CASSLPGGGDTQYF	-	TRBJ2-3	TRBV4-2	-
TGTGCCAGCTCACCTGACTCTCCGGGACTAGCGGGTTTAGCCTACAATGAGCAGTTCTTC	CASSPDSPGLAGLAYNEQFF	-	TRBJ2-1	TRBV18	TRBD2
TGTGCCAGCAGCCGATGGACAGGCAATAATGAAAAACTGTTTTTT	CASSRWTGNNEKLFF	-	TRBJ1-4	TRBV7-2	TRBD1
TGTGCCAGCAGCTTGGGTAGGACAGGGTTTTTGAAAACCGGGGAGCTGTTTTTT	CASSLGRTGFLKTGELFF	-	TRBJ2-2	TRBV5-4	TRBD1
TGTGCGGTGGGTACAGGGGGCTCGCGCAATCAGCCCCAGCATTTT	CAVGTGGSRNQPQHF	few	TRBJ1-5	TRBV30	TRBD1
TGTGCCAGCAGCCAAGGGCGAGCGGCCGAGCAGTACTTC	CASSQGRAAEQYF	once	TRBJ2-7	TRBV4-2	-
TGTGCCACCCAAACTCGACACCAGAACACTGAAGCTTTCTTT	CATQTRHQNTEAFF	-	TRBJ1-1	TRBV19	-
TGTGCCAGTAGTCAGGGGAGCTCTGGAAACACCATATATTTT	CASSQGSSGNTIYF	-	TRBJ1-3	TRBV19	-
TGTGCCTGGAGGGGGGACAGCCCCGAGCAGTACTTC	CAWRGDSPEQYF	-	TRBJ2-7	TRBV30	TRBD1
TGTGCCTGGAGTGTATGGTCAGCGACTCTGACTTTC	CAWSVWSATLTF	-	TRBJ2-6	TRBV30	-
TGTGCCAGCAGTGAGTTTACTGAGAACTATGGCTACACCTTC	CASSEFTENYGYTF	-	TRBJ1-2	TRBV2	-